The 24 T cell receptor beta chains below come from one sample, sequenced in a study of cytomegalovirus exposure and HLA in healthy donors (dated by TCRdb to the late 2010s). Library preparation was by the immunoSEQ multiplex PCR assay. The multiplex PCR relied on a mix of 60 forward primers for TCR Vbeta segments and 13 reverse primers for TCR Jbeta segments. TCRdb holds this immuneACCESS table with in-frame rearrangements only. Some clones are missing; in checked studies, unresolved V genes explain under half, and the rest has no known cause. In this sample the table shows approximately 150,000 clones, more than 60% of which occur a single time. About 10% of the sample is held by the ten biggest clonotypes. Sample: PBMCs. The receptor set was obtained from a man aged 30 to 39 in good health and CMV-seropositive.

The rearrangement links TRBV9 to TRBJ1-2, with 11 bases matching TRBD1. This CDR3 contains 15 residues. CDR1 is SGDLS and CDR2 is YYNGEE in the germline V gene. The ends lost 4 bases at V and 3 bases at J; junction bases unmatched: 5. This chain's CDR3 is CASSPGTGGHYGYTF. The DNA of the CDR3 is TGTGCCAGCAGCCCAGGGACAGGGGGACACTATGGCTACACCTTC.

The chain has TRBV5-1 and TRBJ2-7; 9 bases are shared with TRBD2. There are 14 residues in the CDR3. Unmatched junction bases numbered 4, after V lost 0 bases and J lost 6 bases. The germline V gene encodes CDR1 SGHRS and CDR2 YFSETQ. CDR3: CASSLGRAGGEQYF. The CDR3 region has the DNA TGCGCCAGCAGCTTGGGTCGAGCGGGAGGCGAGCAGTACTTC.

The V call is TRBV19, the J call TRBJ2-1; D is perhaps TRBD2 (5 bases). CDR3 length: 17 residues. V was pared by 4 bases and J by 7 bases, with 23 bases between. Germline CDR1 is LNHDA and CDR2 is SQIVND (reference sequence). CDR3 DNA sequence: TGTGCCAGTAGTACACCTCCTGCTAGATTGGAGCGGAATGAGCAGTTCTTC. Its protein is CASSTPPARLERNEQFF.

This clone was detected only once. The gene calls are TRBV6-5 and TRBJ1-4; D uncertain. Germline CDR1 and CDR2: MNHEY and SVGAGI. V was cut by 9 bases and J by 0 bases, with 8 bases left in between. The CDR3 extends over 13 amino acids. The CDR3 protein is CASRFSTNEKLFF. CDR3 in DNA: TGTGCCAGTCGGTTTTCAACTAATGAAAAACTGTTTTTT.

The chain has TRBV28 and TRBJ1-3; D not resolved. Trimming pared 8 bases from V and 4 bases from J, leaving 15 bases between. The CDR3 loop spans 14 amino acids. Germline-derived CDR1 and CDR2 are MDHEN and SYDVKM. CDR3 nucleotide sequence: TGTGCCAGCCATACCCGGGGATCCGGAAACACCATATATTTT. Residues: CASHTRGSGNTIYF.

V is TRBV11-3 and J is TRBJ1-1; D ambiguous. Germline V gene lookup returns CDR1 SGHNT and CDR2 YENEEA. CDR3 length: 13 amino acids. Deletions cut 6 bases from V and 1 base from J, with 9 bases between. CDR3 DNA: TGTGCCAGCAGTAGAACTCGGAACACTGAAGCTTTCTTT. Translating it yields CASSRTRNTEAFF.

The chain carries TRBV27 and TRBJ1-6; the match to TRBD1 covers 7 bases. V trimming: 6 bases; J trimming: 7 bases; junction bases outside the gene matches: 6. Germline-derived CDR1 and CDR2 are MNHEY and SMNVEV (reference sequence). The length of the CDR3 is 14 residues. In DNA form, the CDR3 reads TGTGCCAGCAGGCTCGGGGACAGCAATTCACCCCTCCACTTT. It is translated as CASRLGDSNSPLHF.

In this sample, this clone turned up a few times. This chain links TRBV15 with TRBJ2-1, with D uncertain. The CDR3 has 15 residues. V was clipped by 11 bases and J by 0 bases, with 17 bases between them. The germline V gene encodes CDR1 LNHNV and CDR2 YYDKDF (reference sequence). CDR3 DNA: TGTGCCTCCACAAGACTCTCAAGCTCCTACAATGAGCAGTTCTTC. Translation gives CASTRLSSSYNEQFF.

The genes are TRBV10-3 and TRBJ2-3; 9 positions match TRBD1. After removal of 10 bases from V and 4 bases from J, the junction contained 9 bases not matched to a gene. In germline, CDR1 is ENHRY, CDR2 SYGVKD. The length of the CDR3 is 14 residues. The CDR3 spells CATRTGEISDTQYF. Here the CDR3 DNA reads TGTGCCACCCGGACAGGGGAAATTTCAGATACGCAGTATTTT.

The rearrangement links TRBV20-1 to TRBJ2-1, with unresolved D. The ends were cut back, 0 bases at V and 8 bases at J, with 5 bases in the middle. Germline CDR1 reads DFQATT; CDR2 reads SNEGSKA (reference sequence). This CDR3 spans 11 amino acids. The CDR3 nucleotides read TGCAGTGCTAGAGAGGCTCATGAGCAGTTCTTC. Translating it yields CSAREAHEQFF.

In its sample, this clone was seen a few times. The chain links TRBV15 to TRBJ1-2; 7 bases match TRBD1. The germline V gene has CDR1 LNHNV and CDR2 YYDKDF (reference sequence). After removal of 5 bases from V and 6 bases from J, the junction contained 15 bases not matched to a gene. The CDR3 spans 16 residues. The CDR3 is CATSPDRQNDRDGYTF. CDR3 coding DNA: TGTGCCACCAGCCCCGACCGACAAAACGACAGGGATGGCTACACCTTC.

This clone has a handful of counts. The chain is built from TRBV7-9 and TRBJ1-1; D is uncertain. Trimming took off 3 bases at V and 4 bases at J, with 21 bases between the two ends. CDR3 length: 17 amino acids. The V gene's germline CDR1 is SEHNR and CDR2 FQNEAQ (reference sequence). CDR3 nucleotides: TGTGCCAGCAGCTTCCCTTCCGGGCCCGAAGGGAGCACTGAAGCTTTCTTT. It codes for CASSFPSGPEGSTEAFF.

The V call is TRBV2, the J call TRBJ1-1, with 8 nucleotides matching TRBD1. Germline CDR1 reads SNHLY; CDR2 reads FYNNEI. Losses at the gene ends were 6 bases for V and 4 bases for J; bases not matched to a gene: 4. CDR3 length equals 13 residues. As DNA, the CDR3 is TGTGCCAGCAGGACAGGGGAAAGCACTGAAGCTTTCTTT. Residues: CASRTGESTEAFF.

The chain has TRBV7-3 and TRBJ2-5; D remains unclear. Trimming removed 2 bases from V and 6 bases from J, with 13 bases in between. Germline assignment: CDR1 SGHTA and CDR2 FQGTGA. The CDR3 is made up of 14 amino acids. The CDR3 is CASSLYGHPQTQYF. The CDR3, as DNA: TGTGCCAGCAGCTTATATGGGCATCCGCAGACCCAGTACTTC.

This chain links TRBV30 with TRBJ1-2; D is unresolved. This CDR3 has 13 amino acids. The germline V and J ends were trimmed by 0 bases and 8 bases, with 13 bases remaining between them. CDR1 and CDR2 (germline): GTSNPN, SVGIG (reference sequence). The CDR3: CAWSVPGMRGYTF. Here the CDR3 DNA reads TGTGCCTGGAGTGTACCGGGGATGAGGGGCTACACCTTC.

The chain uses TRBV6-1 and TRBJ2-1; a weak D match, TRBD2 (6 bases). There are 13 residues in the CDR3. CDR1 is MNHNS, CDR2 SASEGT, per germline. Deletions cut 6 bases from V and 5 bases from J, with 11 bases between. The CDR3 loop reads CASRWDLDNEQFF. CDR3 in DNA: TGTGCCAGCAGATGGGACTTAGACAATGAGCAGTTCTTC.

The chain combines TRBV2 with TRBJ2-7; 11 bases are a match to TRBD2. Germline CDR1 reads SNHLY; CDR2 reads FYNNEI. This CDR3 is built from 16 residues. V lost 2 bases and J lost 6; bases outside the gene matches: 9. CDR3 DNA sequence: TGTGCCAGCAGTGAATCTGTAGCGGGAGGGCCGGGCGAGCAGTACTTC. Its protein product is CASSESVAGGPGEQYF.

This chain joins TRBV9 and TRBJ2-7; 10 bases are a match to TRBD1. Germline V gives CDR1 SGDLS, CDR2 YYNGEE. The junction had 8 bases not matched to a gene; V was cut back by 4 bases and J by 4 bases. The CDR3 sequence is 15 residues long. The CDR3: CASSPGTGAAYEQYF. For the CDR3, the DNA is TGTGCCAGCAGCCCCGGGACAGGGGCAGCGTACGAGCAGTACTTC.

The V and J genes are TRBV7-3 and TRBJ2-7, with 7 bases aligning to TRBD2. The CDR3 extends over 14 amino acids. V dropped 3 bases and J dropped 0; count of bases not matched to a gene: 2. Per germline, CDR1 SGHTA and CDR2 FQGTGA. The CDR3: CASSLAGDSYEQYF. CDR3 bases: TGTGCCAGCAGCTTGGCGGGGGACTCCTACGAGCAGTACTTC.

CDR3 coding DNA: TGTGCCAGCTCACCTCCCGGGACTCAGAATGAGCAGTTCTTC. It is translated as CASSPPGTQNEQFF. This chain joins TRBV18 and TRBJ2-1; a possible D gene is TRBD2 (6 bases). This CDR3 is built from 14 residues. Germline V lookup: CDR1 KGHSH, CDR2 LQKENI. V lost 3 bases to trimming and J lost 7 bases, with 13 bases between them. Full variable domain (remainder filled in from reference TRBV18 and TRBJ2-1): NAGVMQNPRHLVRRRGQEARLRCSPMKGHSHVYWYRQLPEEGLKFMVYLQKENIIDESGMPKERFSAEFPKEGPSILRIQQVVRGDSAAYFCASSPPGTQNEQFFGPGTRLTVL.

This rearrangement joins TRBV19 to TRBJ1-5; D not resolved. V lost 0 bases and J lost 9, with 6 bases in between. The CDR3 has 12 residues. Germline CDR1 reads LNHDA; CDR2 reads SQIVND (reference sequence). CDR3 in DNA: TGTGCCAGTAGTATAGAATTCGGGCCCCAGCATTTT. As protein: CASSIEFGPQHF.

The chain couples TRBV19 to TRBJ2-7; 14 bases line up with TRBD2. The junction had 7 bases not matched to a gene; V was cut back by 3 bases and J by 6 bases. Germline-derived CDR1 and CDR2 are LNHDA and SQIVND (reference sequence). The CDR3 is 16 amino acids. CDR3 region: CASSIGLAGGGGEQYF. The CDR3 DNA reads as TGTGCCAGTAGTATCGGACTAGCGGGAGGAGGTGGCGAGCAGTACTTC.

This chain links TRBV10-1 with TRBJ2-7; 9 nucleotides agree with TRBD1. After removal of 0 bases from V and 1 base from J, the junction contained 4 bases not matched to a gene. Per the germline V gene, CDR1 is WNHNN and CDR2 is SYGVQD (reference sequence). The CDR3 loop spans 16 amino acids. This chain's CDR3 is CASSESPGQGSYEQYF. DNA for the CDR3: TGCGCCAGCAGTGAGTCCCCGGGACAGGGATCCTACGAGCAGTACTTC.

CDR3: CAWKDSTDTGELFF. CDR3 coding DNA: TGTGCCTGGAAGGACAGTACGGACACCGGGGAGCTGTTTTTT. The rearrangement uses TRBV30 and TRBJ2-2; tentative D call: TRBD1 (6 bases). With 4 bases removed from V and 3 bases from J, the gap between germline ends came to 12 bases. The CDR3 loop spans 14 amino acids. CDR1 and CDR2 (germline): GTSNPN, SVGIG (reference sequence).